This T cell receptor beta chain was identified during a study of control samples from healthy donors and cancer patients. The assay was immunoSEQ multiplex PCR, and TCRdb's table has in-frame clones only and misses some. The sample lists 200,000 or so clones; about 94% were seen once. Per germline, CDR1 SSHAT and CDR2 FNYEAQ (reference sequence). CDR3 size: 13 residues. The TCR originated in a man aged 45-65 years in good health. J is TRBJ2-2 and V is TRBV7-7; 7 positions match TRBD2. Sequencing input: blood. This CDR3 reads CALASGNTGELFF. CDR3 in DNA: TGTGCTCTAGCTAGCGGGAACACCGGGGAGCTGTTTTTT.